The next 23 T cell receptor beta chains were all read from a single sample in a study of technical replicates of blood from a handful of donors. Using immunoSEQ multiplex PCR, the repertoire was profiled, and TCRdb retains in-frame clones only, with some absent. The table shows fewer than 95,000 clones, with roughly 94% occurring only once. Sequences were obtained from T cells isolated from PBMCs. The receptors were gathered from a human donor in good health.

The chain employs TRBV19 and TRBJ1-5; TRBD1 agrees at 11 bases. V was clipped by 6 bases and J by 6 bases; unmatched bases: 4. Germline V gene sequence: CDR1 LNHDA, CDR2 SQIVND (reference sequence). This CDR3 has 14 residues. The CDR3 spells CASRGGTGGQPQHF. CDR3 DNA sequence: TGTGCCAGTAGGGGGGGGACAGGGGGTCAGCCCCAGCATTTT.

The V call is TRBV7-8, the J call TRBJ2-7, with a possible D match to TRBD1 (6 bases). Germline assignment: CDR1 SGHVS and CDR2 FQNEAQ. V was trimmed by 5 bases and J by 0 bases, leaving 8 bases between them. The CDR3 totals 13 residues. The CDR3 DNA follows: TGTGCCAGCAGCCCGGACAGCTCCTACGAGCAGTACTTC. Translating gives CASSPDSSYEQYF.

Regarding this clone: This specimen includes other DNA sequences encoding the same CDR3. The chain is built from TRBV6-5 and TRBJ1-3; TRBD1 matches at 9 bases. Germline lookup yields CDR1 MNHEY and CDR2 SVGAGI. The trim removed 6 bases at V and 3 bases at J, leaving 6 bases unmatched. The CDR3 totals 15 residues. The CDR3 region is CASRPRTGVGNTIYF. In nucleotides, the CDR3 is TGTGCCAGCAGACCCCGGACAGGGGTTGGAAACACCATATATTTT.

The chain links TRBV28 to TRBJ1-2; 10 positions agree with TRBD1. The CDR3 spans 14 residues. With V trimmed by 3 bases and J by 5 bases, 3 bases remained unmatched. Germline V gene data show CDR1 as MDHEN and CDR2 as SYDVKM. CDR3 sequence (DNA): TGTGCCAGCAGTTTTTCGGGACAGGGGTATGGCTACACCTTC. Translated: CASSFSGQGYGYTF.

The V and J genes are TRBV5-4 and TRBJ2-1, with 7 bases fitting TRBD2. V lost 4 bases to trimming and J lost 4 bases; unmatched junction nucleotides: 14. The CDR3 has 17 amino acids. The germline V gene encodes CDR1 SGHNT and CDR2 YYREEE (reference sequence). The CDR3 sequence is CASSPKQFVGLYNEQFF. The CDR3, as DNA: TGTGCCAGCAGCCCAAAGCAGTTTGTGGGACTATACAATGAGCAGTTCTTC. Variable domain in full (rest from reference TRBV5-4 and TRBJ2-1): ETGVTQSPTHLIKTRGQQVTLRCSSQSGHNTVSWYQQALGQGPQFIFQYYREEENGRGNFPPRFSGLQFPNYSSELNVNALELDDSALYLCASSPKQFVGLYNEQFFGPGTRLTVL.

This chain connects TRBV4-1 to TRBJ2-2; 10 nucleotides agree with TRBD2. Germline loops: CDR1 MGHRA, CDR2 YSYEKL. The V segment lost 3 bases and the J segment 5 bases; nucleotides outside the gene matches: 3. This CDR3 has 15 amino acids. CDR3 bases: TGCGCCAGCAGCCAGAGCGGGGGGGCGACCGGGGAGCTGTTTTTT. It encodes CASSQSGGATGELFF.

The chain uses TRBV6-1 and TRBJ2-3; weak D call: TRBD2 (5 bases). CDR1 MNHNS and CDR2 SASEGT come from the germline V gene. This CDR3 region has 14 residues. The V end was cut by 0 bases, the J end by 5 bases, with 9 bases between. CDR3 amino acids: CASSEASGIDTQYF. The CDR3 DNA follows: TGTGCCAGCAGTGAAGCCTCCGGGATAGATACGCAGTATTTT.

The chain joins TRBV6-5 to TRBJ2-3; weak D call: TRBD1 (6 bases). Per the germline V gene, CDR1 is MNHEY and CDR2 is SVGAGI. V dropped 9 bases and J dropped 5 bases, with 15 bases sitting between them. The CDR3 is 13 amino acids. CDR3 sequence: CASSTRGKDTQYF. The CDR3 region has the DNA TGTGCCAGTTCGACAAGGGGGAAAGATACGCAGTATTTT.

V is TRBV5-1 and J is TRBJ2-3; 9 bases map to TRBD2. The length of the CDR3 is 16 residues. Trimming at V came to 4 bases and at J to 1 base, leaving 7 bases not matched to a gene. CDR1 is SGHRS and CDR2 is YFSETQ in the germline V gene. CDR3 amino acids: CASSLGTSRRTDTQYF. In DNA form, the CDR3 reads TGCGCCAGCAGCCTAGGGACTAGCAGGCGCACAGATACGCAGTATTTT.

The CDR3 protein is CASSLGQIFYEQYF. The CDR3 DNA follows: TGTGCCAGCAGTTTAGGACAGATTTTCTACGAGCAGTACTTC. The V gene is TRBV28, the J gene TRBJ2-7, with D possibly being TRBD1 (6 bases). The CDR3 runs to 14 residues. Germline V gene data show CDR1 as MDHEN and CDR2 as SYDVKM. Trimming stripped 2 bases from V and 3 bases from J, with 11 bases between.

The chain carries TRBV29-1 and TRBJ2-2; TRBD2 matches at 8 bases. J lost 6 bases, V lost 5 bases, and 11 bases had no gene match. Germline CDR1 SQVTM, CDR2 ANQGSEA. This CDR3 contains 15 residues. The CDR3 DNA is TGCAGCGTTTTGACCCCGGCGGGGGGTCCCGGGGAGCTGTTTTTT. It yields the protein CSVLTPAGGPGELFF.

V is TRBV4-2 and J is TRBJ2-3; TRBD1 aligns across 8 bases. Losses at the gene ends were 0 bases for V and 6 bases for J; bases not matched to a gene: 14. The CDR3 runs 18 residues. Germline loops: CDR1 LGHNA, CDR2 YNFKEQ. CDR3 region: CASSQDPYDRGASDTQYF. The CDR3 bases are TGTGCCAGCAGCCAAGACCCCTATGACAGGGGCGCATCTGATACGCAGTATTTT.

Only one count was recorded for this clone. This chain uses TRBV10-3 with TRBJ2-5, with D hard to call. The CDR3 loop spans 12 amino acids. The germline gives CDR1 ENHRY, CDR2 SYGVKD. Between the trimmed V and J ends, which lost 6 bases and 0 bases, there was a span of 5 bases. CDR3 bases: TGTGCCATCAGAGACAACCAAGAGACCCAGTACTTC. Its protein is CAIRDNQETQYF.

This chain joins TRBV6-1 and TRBJ2-7; 8 bases line up with TRBD1. The CDR3 runs 14 residues. Germline values: CDR1 MNHNS, CDR2 SASEGT. V was clipped by 4 bases and J by 3 bases; unmatched bases: 5. The CDR3 sequence: CASSVTGGSYEQYF. DNA of the CDR3: TGTGCCAGCAGTGTAACAGGGGGTAGCTACGAGCAGTACTTC.

The CDR3 nucleotides read TGTGCCAGCAGCAAACCCACACCTCCTAACTATGGCTACACCTTC. Its protein product is CASSKPTPPNYGYTF. V usage is TRBV21-1 and J usage is TRBJ1-2; the table's D call of TRBD1 was not tested on the DNA. TRBV21-1 is classified as a pseudogene. The CDR3 has 15 residues.

The chain couples TRBV28 to TRBJ1-2; 9 bases align to TRBD1. The CDR3 has 17 amino acids. J was trimmed by 2 bases and V by 6 bases; bases with no gene match: 13. The germline gives CDR1 MDHEN, CDR2 SYDVKM. CDR3 nucleotides: TGTGCCAGCAGCCCAACCCCCGGGGACAGGGAAAACTATGGCTACACCTTC. Residues: CASSPTPGDRENYGYTF.

As to this clone: No conserved phenylalanine or tryptophan ends this CDR3, so it is likely a read error. Because the CDR3's place on the DNA is in doubt, the DNA is left out and the CDR3 is given as listed by TCRdb. The CDR3 loop reads CASSLAEDRVMERL. The chain joins TRBV11-2 to TRBJ2-7; no check of the table's D call, TRBD1, against the DNA was made. Germline CDR1 and CDR2: SGHAT and FQNNGV. With termini counted, the CDR3 has 14 amino acids.

The CDR3 DNA follows: TGTGCCAGTAGTATCTTCACAGGGTGGGCGAACACCGGGGAGCTGTTTTTT. Translated: CASSIFTGWANTGELFF. The chain uses TRBV19 and TRBJ2-2, with D tentatively TRBD1 (6 bases). The CDR3 is 17 residues long. V was cut by 3 bases and J by 0 bases, with 14 bases left in between. Germline V gene data show CDR1 as LNHDA and CDR2 as SQIVND (reference sequence).

This clone was seen just once. The chain carries TRBV2 and TRBJ1-4; D remains ambiguous. CDR3 size: 10 residues. V lost 7 bases to trimming and J lost 7 bases, with 4 bases between them. The germline CDR1 and CDR2 sequences are SNHLY and FYNNEI. This CDR3 reads CASTGEKLFF. CDR3 sequence (DNA): TGTGCCAGCACGGGTGAAAAACTGTTTTTT.

V gene TRBV7-9 combines with J gene TRBJ2-3; D gene ambiguous. The ends were cut back, 5 bases at V and 1 base at J, with 7 bases in the middle. This CDR3 contains 13 residues. Germline CDR1 SEHNR, CDR2 FQNEAQ (reference sequence). In DNA form, the CDR3 reads TGTGCCAGCAGCCAGAGCGGCACAGATACGCAGTATTTT. Its protein is CASSQSGTDTQYF.

The chain joins TRBV7-2 to TRBJ2-1; D is unresolved. The CDR3 runs to 13 residues. The V end was cut by 5 bases, the J end by 0 bases, with 5 bases between. Germline assignment: CDR1 SGHTA and CDR2 FQGNSA. CDR3 residues: CASSPSSYNEQFF. In nucleotides, the CDR3 is TGTGCCAGCAGCCCCAGCTCCTACAATGAGCAGTTCTTC.

The chain couples TRBV2 to TRBJ1-1, with D possibly TRBD1 on 6 matching bases. Germline lookup yields CDR1 SNHLY and CDR2 FYNNEI. This CDR3 is 14 amino acids long. Trimming stripped 4 bases from V and 11 bases from J, with 20 bases between. The DNA of the CDR3 is TGTGCCAGCAGTGGAACCCCAGGGGCTGGTGAGGCTTTCTTT. Translating it yields CASSGTPGAGEAFF.

The sample holds one count of this clone. The CDR3 protein is CASSPGLATSSGANVLTF. CDR3 nucleotides: TGTGCCAGCAGCCCGGGACTAGCCACCAGCTCTGGGGCCAACGTCCTGACTTTC. The chain has TRBV28 and TRBJ2-6; 9 bases line up with TRBD2. The CDR3 covers 18 residues. From germline, CDR1 is MDHEN and CDR2 SYDVKM. V lost 6 bases, J lost 0 bases, and 9 bases stayed unmatched.